One sample yielded the 29 T cell receptor beta chains listed below, sequenced in a study of shared clonotypes between healthy human individuals. Clones were read by immunoSEQ multiplex PCR, and TCRdb kept only the in-frame ones, dropping some. The sample carries approximately 500,000 clones, approximately 79% recorded once. The sample consisted of PBMCs. These receptors all come from a woman aged 40-49 years in good health. Some clones in this sample may be carry-over from other donors' samples.

This clone was detected a few times. This sequence joins TRBV4-2 and TRBJ1-1; D unclear. The CDR3 sequence is 13 residues long. Germline assignment: CDR1 LGHNA and CDR2 YNFKEQ. The ends were cut back, 0 bases at V and 8 bases at J, with 10 bases in the middle. The CDR3 nucleotides read TGTGCCAGCAGCCAAGATCTACAGAGAGAAGCTTTCTTT. Protein product: CASSQDLQREAFF.

The V and J genes are TRBV7-2 and TRBJ2-7; D gene unclear. Trimming took off 1 base at V and 2 bases at J, with 6 bases between the two ends. Germline loops: CDR1 SGHTA, CDR2 FQGNSA. The CDR3 has 13 amino acids. CDR3 DNA: TGTGCCAGCAGCTTAGTGGTGGCCTACGAGCAGTACTTC. This translates into CASSLVVAYEQYF.

The chain joins TRBV19 to TRBJ1-1, with 7 positions matching TRBD1. In germline, CDR1 is LNHDA, CDR2 SQIVND (reference sequence). CDR3 length: 15 residues. J was trimmed by 1 base and V by 6 bases; bases with no gene match: 8. In nucleotides, the CDR3 is TGTGCCAGTAGGCTTCAATGGACAGGGAACACTGAAGCTTTCTTT. Translation: CASRLQWTGNTEAFF.

There are many counts of this clone. The chain recombines TRBV9 with TRBJ1-4; D is ambiguous. Trimming removed 3 bases at V and 6 bases at J, with 12 bases between. This CDR3 is built from 14 residues. Germline V gene data show CDR1 as SGDLS and CDR2 as YYNGEE. The CDR3 region is CASSGGNNYEKLFF. The CDR3 DNA sequence: TGTGCCAGCAGCGGAGGAAACAACTATGAAAAACTGTTTTTT. Filled out from reference TRBV9 and TRBJ1-4, the complete variable domain reads DSGVTQTPKHLITATGQRVTLRCSPRSGDLSVYWYQQSLDQGLQFLIQYYNGEERAKGNILERFSAQQFPDLHSELNLSSLELGDSALYFCASSGGNNYEKLFFGSGTQLSVL.

The V and J genes are TRBV27 and TRBJ1-5, with D possibly TRBD1 on 5 matching bases. Germline assignment: CDR1 MNHEY and CDR2 SMNVEV (reference sequence). This CDR3 is built from 14 residues. V dropped 2 bases and J dropped 9 bases, with 14 bases sitting between them. The CDR3 here is CASSLTGPAGPQHF. In nucleotides, the CDR3 is TGTGCCAGCAGTTTAACAGGCCCGGCGGGGCCCCAGCATTTT.

The chain joins TRBV9 to TRBJ2-6; D gene unclear. Germline V gives CDR1 SGDLS, CDR2 YYNGEE. The CDR3 has 15 residues. Between the trimmed V and J ends, which lost 3 bases and 0 bases, there was a span of 7 bases. The CDR3 coding sequence is TGTGCCAGCAGCGCGACCACCTCTGGGGCCAACGTCCTGACTTTC. Encoded protein: CASSATTSGANVLTF.

V gene TRBV6-1 combines with J gene TRBJ2-1, with 10 bases lining up with TRBD2. Germline lookup yields CDR1 MNHNS and CDR2 SASEGT. This CDR3 has 14 residues. The V gene end was trimmed by 8 bases and the J gene end by 6 bases; junction bases not matched to a gene: 7. The CDR3, as DNA: TGTGCCAGCCGGACTAGCGGAGGGAGCAATGAGCAGTTCTTC. Translating gives CASRTSGGSNEQFF.

As concerns this clone: Other DNA sequences in this specimen translate into the identical CDR3. V and J are TRBV7-2 and TRBJ1-4; D unresolved. V was pared by 1 base and J by 0 bases, with 3 bases between. From germline, CDR1 is SGHTA and CDR2 FQGNSA. The CDR3 contains 14 residues. Here the CDR3 DNA reads TGTGCCAGCAGCTTAGAATCAACTAATGAAAAACTGTTTTTT. It yields the protein CASSLESTNEKLFF.

This clone was detected once. The chain joins TRBV7-9 to TRBJ2-5, with TRBD1 as a possible D gene (5 bases). Looked up from germline, CDR1 is SEHNR and CDR2 is FQNEAQ (reference sequence). CDR3 size: 14 residues. Trimming took off 1 base at V and 5 bases at J, with 11 bases between the two ends. CDR3 protein: CASSLVTQAETQYF. The DNA for the CDR3 is TGTGCCAGCAGCTTAGTTACACAGGCTGAGACCCAGTACTTC.

The rearrangement links TRBV7-3 to TRBJ2-2, with unresolved D. The CDR3 loop spans 13 amino acids. With 1 base removed from V and 7 bases from J, the gap between germline ends came to 7 bases. Germline loops: CDR1 SGHTA, CDR2 FQGTGA. This CDR3 is CASSLNRDGELFF. The CDR3, as DNA: TGTGCCAGCAGCTTAAATCGCGACGGGGAGCTGTTTTTT. The entire variable domain, with the rest obtained from reference TRBV7-3 and TRBJ2-2, is as follows: GAGVSQTPSNKVTEKGKYVELRCDPISGHTALYWYRQSLGQGPEFLIYFQGTGAADDSGLPNDRFFAVRPEGSVSTLKIQRTERGDSAVYLCASSLNRDGELFFGEGSRLTVL.

The gene calls are TRBV7-9 and TRBJ2-1; TRBD2 matches 15 bases. The V gene's germline CDR1 is SEHNR and CDR2 FQNEAQ (reference sequence). Germline trimming cut 5 bases from V and 7 bases from J; bases unmatched to any gene: 3. The CDR3 sequence is 15 residues long. The CDR3 nucleotides read TGTGCCAGCAGCGCGGGGACTAGCGGGGGGAATGAGCAGTTCTTC. Translated: CASSAGTSGGNEQFF.

V gene TRBV18 combines with J gene TRBJ1-4, with D perhaps TRBD1 (6 bases). Trimming took 3 bases from V and 7 from J, leaving 18 bases between them. CDR3 size: 16 residues. Germline CDR1 and CDR2: KGHSH and LQKENI. Here the CDR3 reads CASSPAIRGGVEKLFF. The CDR3 DNA follows: TGTGCCAGCTCACCGGCAATCAGGGGAGGGGTTGAAAAACTGTTTTTT.

The rearrangement uses TRBV28 and TRBJ1-1; no firm D call. The V gene lost 6 bases and the J gene lost 8 bases, with 7 bases spanning the gap. CDR1 MDHEN and CDR2 SYDVKM come from the germline V gene. There are 10 residues in the CDR3. The CDR3: CASSQAEAFF. The CDR3 DNA follows: TGTGCCAGCAGCCAAGCCGAAGCTTTCTTT.

The CDR3 reads CASSPGTGGGYGYTF. The DNA of the CDR3 is TGTGCCAGCAGCCCCGGGACAGGGGGGGGGTATGGCTACACCTTC. V is TRBV2 and J is TRBJ1-2; 11 bases line up with TRBD1. The germline gives CDR1 SNHLY, CDR2 FYNNEI. V shed 6 bases, J shed 5 bases, and the junction held 8 bases outside the gene matches. The CDR3 totals 15 residues.

The rearrangement uses TRBV28 and TRBJ1-1, with D possibly TRBD1 on 6 matching bases. Germline V lookup: CDR1 MDHEN, CDR2 SYDVKM. The CDR3 runs 15 residues. The V end was cut by 5 bases, the J end by 1 base, with 14 bases between. CDR3 loop: CASSPTTGGNTEAFF. DNA for the CDR3: TGTGCCAGCAGTCCGACGACAGGTGGGAACACTGAAGCTTTCTTT.

This chain joins TRBV19 and TRBJ1-1; 8 nucleotides align to TRBD1. Germline values: CDR1 LNHDA, CDR2 SQIVND (reference sequence). Unmatched junction bases numbered 1, after V lost 3 bases and J lost 1 base. The CDR3 is 14 amino acids. As DNA, the CDR3 is TGTGCCAGTAGTATGGACAGGGAGAACACTGAAGCTTTCTTT. This translates into CASSMDRENTEAFF.

V and J are TRBV9 and TRBJ2-5, with 8 nucleotides matching TRBD1. Germline lookup yields CDR1 SGDLS and CDR2 YYNGEE. The CDR3 spans 14 residues. J was trimmed by 1 base and V by 6 bases; bases with no gene match: 5. CDR3 amino acids: CASNPQGAQETQYF. The CDR3 DNA sequence: TGTGCCAGCAACCCTCAGGGGGCCCAAGAGACCCAGTACTTC.

CDR3 protein: CASSEPIPGEQYF. CDR3 nucleotides: TGTGCCAGCAGTGAACCGATACCGGGCGAGCAGTACTTC. The chain uses TRBV25-1 and TRBJ2-7; no clear D gene. The CDR3 length is 13 residues. V was shortened by 2 bases and J by 6 bases, with 11 bases between the two germline ends. Germline values: CDR1 MGHDK, CDR2 SYGVNS.

The gene calls are TRBV6-1 and TRBJ1-3; the D is unclear. Germline lookup yields CDR1 MNHNS and CDR2 SASEGT. The germline V and J ends were trimmed by 6 bases and 4 bases, with 13 bases remaining between them. This CDR3 has 14 amino acids. For the CDR3, the DNA is TGTGCCAGCAGCCGAGCAGGCGGGGGAAACACCATATATTTT. Residues: CASSRAGGGNTIYF.

V gene TRBV6-5 combines with J gene TRBJ2-1; perhaps TRBD2 as D (6 bases). CDR1 and CDR2 (germline): MNHEY, SVGAGI. Deletions cut 0 bases from V and 9 bases from J, with 15 bases between. The length of the CDR3 is 15 residues. CDR3 sequence: CASSYSGSRKGEQFF. In DNA, the CDR3 is TGTGCCAGCAGTTACTCCGGGAGCCGCAAGGGTGAGCAGTTCTTC.

The chain links TRBV7-9 to TRBJ2-3; D is ambiguous. The CDR3 loop spans 15 amino acids. Germline loops: CDR1 SEHNR, CDR2 FQNEAQ (reference sequence). V was cut by 3 bases and J by 2 bases, with 12 bases left in between. The CDR3, as DNA: TGTGCCAGCAGCTTTTCGGCACCCTCCACAGATACGCAGTATTTT. As protein: CASSFSAPSTDTQYF.

V gene TRBV11-3 combines with J gene TRBJ2-2, with TRBD2 identical over 10 bases. V was clipped by 3 bases and J by 2 bases; unmatched bases: 12. Germline assignment: CDR1 SGHNT and CDR2 YENEEA. The CDR3 consists of 19 residues. The CDR3, as DNA: TGTGCCAGCAGCTTTAGCGGTCTAGCGGGAGAGTTTAACACCGGGGAGCTGTTTTTT. Its protein is CASSFSGLAGEFNTGELFF.

Concerning this clone itself: Other nucleotide sequences in the sample specify the same CDR3. The chain uses TRBV19 and TRBJ2-1; 8 bases line up with TRBD1. V shed 1 base, J shed 8 bases, and the junction held 7 bases outside the gene matches. CDR1 and CDR2 (germline): LNHDA, SQIVND (reference sequence). CDR3 length: 15 residues. The CDR3 region has the DNA TGTGCCAGTAGTATAGGAGACAGGGGTTTGGATGAGCAGTTCTTC. Its protein product is CASSIGDRGLDEQFF.

The genes are TRBV6-1 and TRBJ1-5, with 7 bases matching TRBD1. Germline lookup yields CDR1 MNHNS and CDR2 SASEGT. Germline trimming cut 6 bases from V and 2 bases from J; bases unmatched to any gene: 7. The CDR3 has 15 residues. The CDR3 nucleotides are TGTGCCAGCAGGTCTACAGGGGTGGGCAATCAGCCCCAGCATTTT. It is translated as CASRSTGVGNQPQHF.

By share of the sample, this clone is medium-sized. The chain couples TRBV28 to TRBJ2-3, with no clear D. The germline gives CDR1 MDHEN, CDR2 SYDVKM. V was pared by 3 bases and J by 7 bases, with 17 bases between. This CDR3 region has 15 residues. The CDR3 DNA reads TGTGCCAGCAGTTTTACGGCCCAAGTCCGCAATACGCAGTATTTT. Its protein product is CASSFTAQVRNTQYF.

This chain links TRBV7-6 with TRBJ2-2; 10 bases are shared with TRBD1. The junction had 9 bases not matched to a gene; V was cut back by 5 bases and J by 6 bases. The CDR3 covers 16 residues. Germline-derived CDR1 and CDR2 are SGHVS and FNYEAQ. CDR3 loop: CASSTHRDRGPGELFF. CDR3 bases: TGTGCCAGCAGCACACACCGGGACAGGGGTCCCGGGGAGCTGTTTTTT.

The rearrangement uses TRBV6-5 and TRBJ2-1; 8 bases line up with TRBD2. Germline CDR1 MNHEY, CDR2 SVGAGI. V lost 0 bases and J lost 9; bases outside the gene matches: 7. The CDR3 is made up of 15 amino acids. The CDR3 spells CASSYSGLAGGEQFF. In DNA, the CDR3 is TGTGCCAGCAGTTACTCCGGACTAGCCGGGGGTGAGCAGTTCTTC.

The genes are TRBV5-1 and TRBJ2-3; D is perhaps TRBD2 (6 bases). V was cut by 0 bases and J by 4 bases, with 18 bases left in between. Germline-derived CDR1 and CDR2 are SGHRS and YFSETQ. The CDR3 is 17 amino acids. CDR3 region: CASSLGPTGGAPDTQYF. CDR3 in DNA: TGCGCCAGCAGCTTGGGCCCCACTGGCGGGGCACCAGATACGCAGTATTTT. Looking up the rest from reference TRBV5-1 and TRBJ2-3 gives the full variable domain: KAGVTQTPRYLIKTRGQQVTLSCSPISGHRSVSWYQQTPGQGLQFLFEYFSETQRNKGNFPGRFSGRQFSNSRSEMNVSTLELGDSALYLCASSLGPTGGAPDTQYFGPGTRLTVL.

V usage is TRBV9 and J usage is TRBJ2-7; TRBD2 matches at 7 bases. The CDR3 has 15 amino acids. Germline CDR1 and CDR2: SGDLS and YYNGEE. J was trimmed by 2 bases and V by 0 bases; bases with no gene match: 5. The CDR3 DNA is TGTGCCAGCAGCGTAGCAGGGACTAACCCCTACGAGCAGTACTTC. Encoded protein: CASSVAGTNPYEQYF.